A single sample gave rise to the 2 T cell receptor beta chains below, sequenced in a study of human T cells and chemical hapten exposure. From the RACE reads, TCRdb called clonotypes with MiXCR, one entry per CDR3 protein. The data show some 180,000 distinct CDR3 sequences, approximately 26% seen once. Time point of the sample: patch test 3, about 24 weeks after DPC sensitization. Treatment defined: therapeutic diphenylcyclopropenone sensitization with weekly scalp DPC. The input for sequencing was whole blood, taken in connection with sensitization to the hapten diphenylcyclopropenone (DPC). These receptors all stem from a woman aged 40-49 years with alopecia areata. Some clones in this sample may be carry-over from other donors' samples.

This clonotype was detected a few times. The chain combines TRBV6-1 with TRBJ1-1; D call uncertain. Trimming took 3 bases from V and 2 from J, leaving 10 bases between them. The CDR3 loop spans 14 amino acids. Germline V lookup: CDR1 MNHNS, CDR2 SASEGT. The CDR3 reads CASSEVGRNTEAFF. The CDR3 DNA is TGTGCCAGCAGTGAGGTAGGGCGCAACACTGAAGCTTTCTTT.

DNA of the CDR3: TGTGCCAGCGCGGGTCCTGGCAGAGATACGCAGTATTTT. Amino acids: CASAGPGRDTQYF. The V gene is TRBV27, the J gene TRBJ2-3; D is possibly TRBD2 (5 bases). This CDR3 region has 13 residues. CDR1 is MNHEY, CDR2 SMNVEV, per germline (reference sequence). The V and J ends lost 8 bases and 5 bases respectively, with 14 bases between them.